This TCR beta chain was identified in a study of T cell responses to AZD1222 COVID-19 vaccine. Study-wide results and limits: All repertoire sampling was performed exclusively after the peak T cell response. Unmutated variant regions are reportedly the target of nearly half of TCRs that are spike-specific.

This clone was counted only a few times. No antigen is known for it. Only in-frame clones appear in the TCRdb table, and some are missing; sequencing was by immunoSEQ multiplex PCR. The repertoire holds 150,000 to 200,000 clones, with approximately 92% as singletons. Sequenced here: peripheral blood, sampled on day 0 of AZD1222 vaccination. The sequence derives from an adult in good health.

The CDR3 DNA follows: TGTGCCAGCAGCGCAGCAGACGGGTATGGCTACACCTTC. Encoded protein: CASSAADGYGYTF. The chain recombines TRBV9 with TRBJ1-2; D is unclear. Germline lookup yields CDR1 SGDLS and CDR2 YYNGEE. V was pared by 3 bases and J by 5 bases, with 11 bases between. This CDR3 is built from 13 residues.